A selection of T cell receptor beta chains follows, all from one sample in a study of cytomegalovirus exposure and HLA in healthy donors. Sequencing used immunoSEQ multiplex PCR; TCRdb keeps in-frame clones, though not all of them. This listing includes 130,000 or so clones. Input material: PBMCs. These receptors came from a young man in good health and CMV-seronegative. Each CDR3 is given with its conserved first and last residue. A D gene is named only where the DNA matches it firmly.

>TRBJ1-3|-|TRBV1
TGCACCAGCAGCCAAGATGGGGCCAAACGCTCTGGAAACACCATATATTTT
CTSSQDGAKRSGNTIYF
>TRBJ2-4|-|TRBV2
TGTGCCAGCGGATGGACAGTAGCCAAAAACATTCAGTACTTC
CASGWTVAKNIQYF
>TRBJ1-4|-|TRBV7-9
TGTGCCAGCAGCAACGTCCGGGGGGCTAATGAAAAACTGTTTTTT
CASSNVRGANEKLFF
>TRBJ1-3|-|TRBV4-2
TGTGCCAGCAGCCAAGGAGGCCGGCTCTCTGGAAACACCATATATTTT
CASSQGGRLSGNTIYF
>TRBJ2-6|TRBD1|TRBV28
TGTGCCAGCAGTAGCCGGGACAGGGGTGGGATCTCTGGGGCCAACGTCCTGACTTTC
CASSSRDRGGISGANVLTF
>TRBJ2-1|-|TRBV5-7
TGTGCCAGCAGCTTGGGTTGGCAGCGGGCTAACAATGAGCAGTTCTTC
CASSLGWQRANNEQFF
>TRBJ2-5|-|TRBV15
TGTGCCACCAGCAGAGATCTCGCGCGGTCAATAGAGACCCAGTACTTC
CATSRDLARSIETQYF
>TRBJ2-2|TRBD2|TRBV10-3
TGTGCCACCGGGAGGGGCACCGGGGAGCTGTTTTTT
CATGRGTGELFF
>TRBJ2-7|TRBD1|TRBV6-5
TGTGCCAGCAGTATAAGGACAGGTGCCTTCTACGAGCAGTACTTC
CASSIRTGAFYEQYF
>TRBJ1-2|TRBD1|TRBV30
TGTGCCTGGAGCCGGGACAGGCCCTATGGCTACACCTTC
CAWSRDRPYGYTF
>TRBJ2-1|TRBD2|TRBV28
TGTGCCAGCAGAACACTAGCGCTCAATGAGCAGTTCTTC
CASRTLALNEQFF
>TRBJ2-5|-|TRBV4-2
TGTGCCAGCAGCCAAGTCCCCCAACGCAGGGGAGGGGAGACCCAGTACTTC
CASSQVPQRRGGETQYF
>TRBJ2-1|TRBD2|TRBV5-1
TGCGCCAGCAGCTTGAACTCGGCGGGAGCGTCCTACAATGAGCAGTTCTTC
CASSLNSAGASYNEQFF
>TRBJ1-3|-|TRBV7-2
TGTGCCAGCAGCCCGCTTGCGGGCTCTGGAAACACCATATATTTT
CASSPLAGSGNTIYF
>TRBJ2-4|TRBD1|TRBV7-2
TGTGCCAGCAGCTTTCAGGGGGTCTCTACCAAAAACATTCAGTACTTC
CASSFQGVSTKNIQYF
>TRBJ2-3|-|TRBV19
TGTGCCAGTAGTTCAGGCACAGATACGCAGTATTTT
CASSSGTDTQYF
>TRBJ2-1|-|TRBV5-1
TGCGCCAGCAGCCGAGCCAGGGTGGATGAGCAGTTCTTC
CASSRARVDEQFF
>TRBJ2-7|TRBD2|TRBV15
TGTGCCACCAGCAGAGTACAGGGCGTTTTGGCGGGAGGGCCCTACGAGCAGTACTTC
CATSRVQGVLAGGPYEQYF
>TRBJ1-3|TRBD1|TRBV5-6
TGTGCCAGCAGCGTCGACAGGGTAAACACCATATATTTT
CASSVDRVNTIYF
>TRBJ2-7|-|TRBV6-5
TGTGCCAGCGCAAGCGTTGCCCTCCACGAGCAGTACTTC
CASASVALHEQYF
>TRBJ1-5|TRBD1|TRBV29-1
TGCAGCGCGGGACAGGGAGGCAATCAGCCCCAGCATTTT
CSAGQGGNQPQHF
>TRBJ2-5|TRBD2|TRBV7-9
TGTGCCAGCAGCTTATCCCAGAGTCTAGCGGGGGTTTGGGAGACCCAGTACTTC
CASSLSQSLAGVWETQYF
>TRBJ1-4|-|TRBV4-3
TGCGCCAGCAGCAACGGGGGAGCCGGCTCAACTAATGAAAAACTGTTTTTT
CASSNGGAGSTNEKLFF
>TRBJ2-5|-|TRBV20-1
TGCAGTGCTAGCCAGCAAGAGACCCAGTACTTC
CSASQQETQYF
>TRBJ2-6|-|TRBV9
TGTGCCAGCAGCGGAGGGAGCGGGGCCAACGTCCTGACTTTC
CASSGGSGANVLTF
>TRBJ2-7|-|TRBV7-9
TGTGCCAGCAGCTTGTCAGGCGACGAGCAGTACTTC
CASSLSGDEQYF
>TRBJ2-1|TRBD2|TRBV7-7
TGTGCTAGCAGCCCCCGGGCGGGAGGGCAGAATGAGCAGTTCTTC
CASSPRAGGQNEQFF
>TRBJ2-3|-|TRBV7-8
TGTGCCAGCAGCTCTCATCCCGCAACTAGCACAGATACGCAGTATTTT
CASSSHPATSTDTQYF
>TRBJ2-1|TRBD2|TRBV18
TGTGCCAGCTCGCGTCGGGGACTAGCGGGAGATGAGCAGTTCTTC
CASSRRGLAGDEQFF
>TRBJ1-2|-|TRBV19
TGTGCCAGTAGTAACCCAGGGGTCTATGGCTACACCTTC
CASSNPGVYGYTF
>TRBJ2-2|-|TRBV6-5
TGTGCCAGCAGTTCGGCAACCGGGTACACCGGGGAGCTGTTTTTT
CASSSATGYTGELFF
>TRBJ2-7|TRBD1|TRBV19
TGTGCCAGAAACCGGGACAGGGGGTCCTACGAGCAGTACTTC
CARNRDRGSYEQYF
>TRBJ1-1|-|TRBV5-4
TGTGCCAGCAGCTTGGAGTCCAGGGGCGCTGAAGCTTTCTTT
CASSLESRGAEAFF
>TRBJ2-2|-|TRBV7-8
TGTGCCAGCAGCTCGGCGGCCGCCGCGAACACCGGGGAGCTGTTTTTT
CASSSAAAANTGELFF
>TRBJ1-4|-|TRBV30
TGTGCCTGGAGTGCCCAGGGGTACGAAAAACTGTTTTTT
CAWSAQGYEKLFF
>TRBJ2-5|TRBD2|TRBV14
TGTGCCAGCAGCCTTAGCGGGAGCGGGGAGACCCAGTACTTC
CASSLSGSGETQYF
>TRBJ2-7|-|TRBV2
TGTGCCAGCAGTGTTTCGTTCTACGAGCAGTACTTC
CASSVSFYEQYF
>TRBJ2-7|-|TRBV7-2
TGTGCCAGCAGCTTAGAGGGGTACGGTCCCTACGAGCAGTACTTC
CASSLEGYGPYEQYF
>TRBJ2-7|TRBD1|TRBV18
TGTGCCAGCTCACTTGACAGGGGAAGGACCGGCGAGCAGTACTTC
CASSLDRGRTGEQYF
>TRBJ2-3|-|TRBV28
TGTGCCAGCAGCAGGGCTGGGAGCACAGATACGCAGTATTTT
CASSRAGSTDTQYF
>TRBJ2-5|TRBD2|TRBV6-4
TGTGCCAGCAGTGACCCCACTTTAGCGGGAGCATCAGAGGGAGAGACCCAGTACTTC
CASSDPTLAGASEGETQYF
>TRBJ2-1|-|TRBV5-5
TGTGCCAGCACCCCGTGGAGGTTAGAGAATGAGCAGTTCTTC
CASTPWRLENEQFF